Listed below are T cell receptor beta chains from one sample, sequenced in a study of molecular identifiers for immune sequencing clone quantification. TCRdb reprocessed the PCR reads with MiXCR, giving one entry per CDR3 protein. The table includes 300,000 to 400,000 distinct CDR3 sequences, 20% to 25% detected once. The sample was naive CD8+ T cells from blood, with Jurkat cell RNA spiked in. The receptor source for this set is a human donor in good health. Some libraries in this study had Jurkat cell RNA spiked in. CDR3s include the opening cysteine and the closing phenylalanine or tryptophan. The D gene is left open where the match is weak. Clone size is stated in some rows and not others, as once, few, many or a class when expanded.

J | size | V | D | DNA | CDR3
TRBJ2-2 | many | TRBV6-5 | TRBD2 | TGTGCCAGCACCTTAACTAGCGGGAGTGGCACCGGGGAGCTGTTTTTT | CASTLTSGSGTGELFF
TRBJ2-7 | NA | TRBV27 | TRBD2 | TGTGCCAGCAGTTCGACTAGCGGGAGGGCCCACGAGCGGTACTTC | CASSSTSGRAHERYF
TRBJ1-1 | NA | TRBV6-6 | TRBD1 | TGTGCCAGCAGTTACCTTTGGACAGGCGAAAACACTGAAGCTTTCTTT | CASSYLWTGENTEAFF
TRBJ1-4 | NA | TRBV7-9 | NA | TGTGCCAGCAGTTCAGGGAGTGAAAAACTGTTTTTT | CASSSGSEKLFF
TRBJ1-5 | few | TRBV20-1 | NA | TGCAGTGCAACCAAGCCGGGACACCTATATAGCAATCAGCCCCAGCATTTT | CSATKPGHLYSNQPQHF
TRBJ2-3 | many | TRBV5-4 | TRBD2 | TGTGCCAGCAGCTCCCTAGCGGGAGGAATGGGCACAGATACGCAGTATTTT | CASSSLAGGMGTDTQYF
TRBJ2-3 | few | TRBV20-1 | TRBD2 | TGCAGTGCTAGAGATAGAAGTCTAGCGGGTCTAAATACGCAGTATTTT | CSARDRSLAGLNTQYF
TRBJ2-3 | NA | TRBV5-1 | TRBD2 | TGCGCCAGCAGCTTGGAGTGGGCTAGCGGGGCAGGAAGGGCAGATACGCAGTATTTT | CASSLEWASGAGRADTQYF
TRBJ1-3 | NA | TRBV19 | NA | TGTGCCAGTACCATCGGACCCAACACCATATATTTT | CASTIGPNTIYF
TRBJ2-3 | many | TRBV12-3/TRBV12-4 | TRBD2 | TGTGCCAGCAGTTTAGAGGTTACTAGCGGGTGGAGCACAGATACGCAGTATTTT | CASSLEVTSGWSTDTQYF
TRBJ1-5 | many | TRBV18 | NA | TGTGCCAGCTCACCCCACGATCCCGGACAGCCATATCAGCCCCAGCATTTT | CASSPHDPGQPYQPQHF
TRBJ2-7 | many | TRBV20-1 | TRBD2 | TGCAGTGCTGGAGACGTAGCGGGGAGCTCCTACGAGCAGTACTTC | CSAGDVAGSSYEQYF
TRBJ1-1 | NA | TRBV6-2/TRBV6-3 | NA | TGTGCCAGCATCTTCCCCAGCCCCCAACAGGGTAACACTGAAGCTTTCTTT | CASIFPSPQQGNTEAFF
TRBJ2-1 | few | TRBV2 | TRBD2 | TGTGCCAGCAGTGAAGTGTTTAGCGGGGGGATCTCCTACAATGAGCAGTTCTTC | CASSEVFSGGISYNEQFF
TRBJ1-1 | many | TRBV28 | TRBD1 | TGTGCCAGCAGTTCCCTGGGACAGGGGATCGACACTGAAGCTTTCTTT | CASSSLGQGIDTEAFF
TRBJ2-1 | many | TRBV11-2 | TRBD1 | TGTGCCAGCAGCCCGTTCGGACAGGGAAGCTCCTACAATGAGCAGTTCTTC | CASSPFGQGSSYNEQFF
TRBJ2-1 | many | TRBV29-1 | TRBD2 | TGCAGCGTCGGAACTAGCGGGGCCAATGAGCAGTTCTTC | CSVGTSGANEQFF
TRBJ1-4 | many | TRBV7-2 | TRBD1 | TGTGCCAGCAGCCACGACAGGGGTGCAACTAATGAAAAACTGTTTTTT | CASSHDRGATNEKLFF
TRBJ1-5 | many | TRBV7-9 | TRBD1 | TGTGCCAGCAGCTTAGGAGGGGGCGAAGGTCAGCCCCAGCATTTT | CASSLGGGEGQPQHF
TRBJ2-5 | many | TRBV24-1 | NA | TGTGCCACCAGTGATTTCCAGGGACAGTACTTC | CATSDFQGQYF
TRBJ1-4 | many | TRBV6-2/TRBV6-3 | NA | TGTGCCAGCAACGGAGGGGAAAAACTGTTTTTT | CASNGGEKLFF
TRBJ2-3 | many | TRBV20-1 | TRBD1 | TGCAGTGCCCGGACAGGGGCAGTTGATACGCAGTATTTT | CSARTGAVDTQYF
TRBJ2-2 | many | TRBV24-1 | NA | TGTGCCACCAGTGATTCCCGAGCCGGGACGGAGCTGTTTTTT | CATSDSRAGTELFF
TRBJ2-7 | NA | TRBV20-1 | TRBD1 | TGCAGTGCTAGAGATAGAGGACAGGCTATCCACGAGCAGTACTTC | CSARDRGQAIHEQYF